This T cell receptor (beta chain) was captured in a study of shared clonotypes between healthy human individuals. Germline CDR1 and CDR2: MRHNA and SNTAGT. The CDR3 length is 13 residues. Trimming at V came to 11 bases and at J to 7 bases, leaving 10 bases not matched to a gene. This clone was found once. Only in-frame clones appear in the TCRdb table, and some are missing; sequencing was by immunoSEQ multiplex PCR. The sample has about half a million clones; approximately 82% are singletons. The receptor comes from a woman between 40 and 50 years old in good health. Some clones in this sample may be carry-over from other donors' samples. The chain is built from TRBV6-4 and TRBJ1-2; the match to TRBD1 covers 10 bases. Sequencing was performed on PBMCs. CDR3 sequence reads: CARPGQGTVGYTF. CDR3 bases: TGTGCCCGTCCGGGACAGGGGACTGTTGGCTACACCTTC.